This TCR beta chain was documented in a study of STAT5B mutations in CD4+ large granular lymphocyte leukemia. A remark on this clone: As yet, its antigen is unknown.

The authors' processing: A productive frequency of 2.59 x 10-5 was the lowest detectable. Profiled with immunoSEQ multiplex PCR; TCRdb holds only in-frame clones, not every one. V and J calls and clone size are copied from that table; D and trimming were computed from the DNA. The repertoire holds some 38,000 clones, with around 75% as singletons. In germline, CDR1 is SGHRS, CDR2 YFSETQ. This CDR3 comprises 14 residues. Trimming took 2 bases from V and 0 from J, leaving 7 bases between them. General study findings and limits: Without HLA matching, higher CD4+ than CD8+ T-LGLL clonality could reflect small sample size. Main leukemic clonotypes were patient-specific, but roughly 23% appeared at low frequency elsewhere.

This receptor was identified in a human donor in good health. Sample: CD4+ T cells from blood buffy coats. V gene TRBV5-1 combines with J gene TRBJ2-3; unclear D gene. In DNA form, the CDR3 reads TGCGCCAGCAGCTTAGGATCTAGCACAGATACGCAGTATTTT. This codes for CASSLGSSTDTQYF.